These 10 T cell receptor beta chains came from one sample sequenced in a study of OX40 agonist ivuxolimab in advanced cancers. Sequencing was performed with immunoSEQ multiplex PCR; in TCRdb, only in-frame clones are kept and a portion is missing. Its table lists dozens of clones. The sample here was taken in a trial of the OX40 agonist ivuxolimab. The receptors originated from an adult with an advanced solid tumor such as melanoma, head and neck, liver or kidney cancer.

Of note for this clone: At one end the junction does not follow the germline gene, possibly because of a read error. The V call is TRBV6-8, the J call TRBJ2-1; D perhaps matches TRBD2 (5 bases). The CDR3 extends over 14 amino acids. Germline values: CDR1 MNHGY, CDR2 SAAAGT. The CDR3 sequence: CAISGLRSYNEQFF. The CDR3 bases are TGTGCCATCAGTGGACTCCGCTCCTACAATGAGCAGTTCTTC.

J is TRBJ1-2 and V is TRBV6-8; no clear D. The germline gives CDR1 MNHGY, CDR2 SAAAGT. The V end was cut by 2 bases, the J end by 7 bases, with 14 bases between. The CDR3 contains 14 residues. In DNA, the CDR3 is TGTGCCAGCAGTTACGGACCCGGGAGGTCTGGCTACACCTTC. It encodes CASSYGPGRSGYTF.

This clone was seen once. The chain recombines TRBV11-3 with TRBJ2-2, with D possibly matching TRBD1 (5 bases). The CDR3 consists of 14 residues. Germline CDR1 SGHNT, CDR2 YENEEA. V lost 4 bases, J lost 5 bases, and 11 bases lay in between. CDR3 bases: TGTGCCAGCAGCTCGGACACGACGACCGGGGAGCTGTTTTTT. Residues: CASSSDTTTGELFF.

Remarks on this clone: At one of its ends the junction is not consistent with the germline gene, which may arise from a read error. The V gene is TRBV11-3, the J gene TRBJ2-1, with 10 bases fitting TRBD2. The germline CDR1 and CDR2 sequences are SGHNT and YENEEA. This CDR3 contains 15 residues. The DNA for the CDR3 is TGTGCTAGCAGCCCTGGACTAGCGGTTTACAATGAGCAGTTCTTC. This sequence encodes CASSPGLAVYNEQFF.

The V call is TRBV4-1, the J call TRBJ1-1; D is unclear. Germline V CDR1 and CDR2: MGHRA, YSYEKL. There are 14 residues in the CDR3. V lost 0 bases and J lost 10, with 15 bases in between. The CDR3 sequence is CASSQDLGLLAAFF. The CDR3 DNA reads TGCGCCAGCAGCCAAGATCTCGGCCTCCTTGCAGCTTTCTTT.

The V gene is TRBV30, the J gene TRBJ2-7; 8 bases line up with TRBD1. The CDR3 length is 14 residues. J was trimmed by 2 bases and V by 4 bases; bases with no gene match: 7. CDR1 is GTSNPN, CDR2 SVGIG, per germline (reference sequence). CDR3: CAWNWTGQTYEQYF. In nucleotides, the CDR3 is TGTGCCTGGAATTGGACAGGGCAGACCTACGAGCAGTACTTC.

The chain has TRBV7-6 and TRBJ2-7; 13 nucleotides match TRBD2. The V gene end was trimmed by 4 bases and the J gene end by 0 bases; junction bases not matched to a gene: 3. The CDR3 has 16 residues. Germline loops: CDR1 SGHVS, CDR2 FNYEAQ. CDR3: CASSWGLAGTSYEQYF. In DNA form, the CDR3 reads TGTGCCAGCAGCTGGGGACTAGCGGGAACCTCCTACGAGCAGTACTTC.

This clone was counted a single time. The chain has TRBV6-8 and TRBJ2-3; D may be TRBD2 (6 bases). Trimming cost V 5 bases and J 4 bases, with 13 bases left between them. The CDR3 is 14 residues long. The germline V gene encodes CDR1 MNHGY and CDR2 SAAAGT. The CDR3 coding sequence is TGTGCCAGCAGTCCGAGACTAGGCCCAGATACGCAGTATTTT. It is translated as CASSPRLGPDTQYF.

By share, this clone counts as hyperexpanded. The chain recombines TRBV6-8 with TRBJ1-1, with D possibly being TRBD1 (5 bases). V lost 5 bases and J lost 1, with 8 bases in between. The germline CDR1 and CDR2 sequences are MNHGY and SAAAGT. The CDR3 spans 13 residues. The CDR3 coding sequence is TGTGCCAGCAGTCCGGGGCCGAACACTGAAGCTTTCTTT. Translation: CASSPGPNTEAFF.

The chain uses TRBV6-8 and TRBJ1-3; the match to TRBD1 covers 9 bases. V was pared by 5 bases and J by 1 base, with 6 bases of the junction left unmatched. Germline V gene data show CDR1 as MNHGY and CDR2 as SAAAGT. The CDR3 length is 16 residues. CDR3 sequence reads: CASSVTQGASGNTIYF. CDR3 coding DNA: TGTGCCAGCAGTGTGACACAGGGGGCGTCTGGAAACACCATATATTTT.